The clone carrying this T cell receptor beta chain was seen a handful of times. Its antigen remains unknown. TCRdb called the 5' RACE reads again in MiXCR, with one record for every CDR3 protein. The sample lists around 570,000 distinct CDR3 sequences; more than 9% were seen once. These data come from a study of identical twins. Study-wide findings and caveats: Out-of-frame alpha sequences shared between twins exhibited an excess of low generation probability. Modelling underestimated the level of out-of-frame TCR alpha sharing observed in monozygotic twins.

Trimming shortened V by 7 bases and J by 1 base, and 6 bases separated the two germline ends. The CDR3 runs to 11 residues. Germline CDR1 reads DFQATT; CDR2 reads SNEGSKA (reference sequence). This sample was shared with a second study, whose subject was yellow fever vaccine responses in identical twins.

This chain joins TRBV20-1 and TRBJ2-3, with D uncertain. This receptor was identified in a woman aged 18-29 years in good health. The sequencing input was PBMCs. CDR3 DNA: TGCAGTGGTTTAGGCACAGATACGCAGTATTTT. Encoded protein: CSGLGTDTQYF.